One and the same sample provided the 8 T cell receptor beta chains below, sequenced in a study of T-cell memory formation after mild COVID-19. TCRdb re-called the 5' RACE reads through MiXCR, storing one row per CDR3 protein. The sample carries some 600,000 distinct CDR3 sequences, approximately 15% recorded once. Sample: PBMCs or a T cell subset sorted from them (not recorded which). The receptor set was obtained from an adult woman who had mild COVID-19 (a few samples of this study predate the infection). Cell type and time point are not known.

This clonotype was detected a few times. The rearrangement uses TRBV5-1 and TRBJ2-1; TRBD2 might be the D (6 bases). Germline V lookup: CDR1 SGHRS, CDR2 YFSETQ. This CDR3 spans 16 amino acids. The V gene lost 6 bases and the J gene lost 6 bases, with 22 bases spanning the gap. The CDR3 sequence is CASNIETSLVRNEQFF. The CDR3, as DNA: TGCGCCAGCAACATCGAGACTAGTTTGGTCCGCAATGAGCAGTTCTTC. The full variable domain, with the rest looked up from reference TRBV5-1 and TRBJ2-1, is KAGVTQTPRYLIKTRGQQVTLSCSPISGHRSVSWYQQTPGQGLQFLFEYFSETQRNKGNFPGRFSGRQFSNSRSEMNVSTLELGDSALYLCASNIETSLVRNEQFFGPGTRLTVL.

A few counts support this clonotype. The rearrangement joins TRBV27 to TRBJ2-6; no clear D gene. The CDR3 is 16 residues long. V dropped 4 bases and J dropped 2 bases, with 12 bases sitting between them. Germline values: CDR1 MNHEY, CDR2 SMNVEV (reference sequence). DNA for the CDR3: TGTGCCAGCAGTTCACGGCCTTTGGCTGGGGCCAACGTCCTGACTTTC. This translates into CASSSRPLAGANVLTF.

This clonotype was picked up a small number of times. The chain carries TRBV27 and TRBJ2-2; no reliable D call. Germline V CDR1 and CDR2: MNHEY, SMNVEV (reference sequence). The V gene lost 2 bases and the J gene lost 0 bases, with 10 bases spanning the gap. The CDR3 loop spans 16 amino acids. The CDR3 DNA sequence: TGTGCCAGCAGTTTAGAAGGCTATCCGAACACCGGGGAGCTGTTTTTT. Translation: CASSLEGYPNTGELFF.

The chain carries TRBV21-1 and TRBJ2-1. TRBV21-1 is an annotated pseudogene. The CDR3 runs 11 residues. The CDR3 protein is CASSNRNEQFF. The DNA for the CDR3 is TGTGCCAGCAGCAATCGAAATGAGCAGTTCTTC.

This clonotype was counted a few times. This chain connects TRBV11-2 to TRBJ2-5; the D gene is possibly TRBD1 (5 bases). Germline V gives CDR1 SGHAT, CDR2 FQNNGV. Trimming stripped 3 bases from V and 6 bases from J, with 20 bases between. CDR3 length: 16 residues. CDR3 amino acids: CASSLDTSKARQTQYF. The CDR3 coding sequence is TGTGCCAGCAGCTTGGACACCTCCAAGGCCAGGCAGACCCAGTACTTC.

A few counts support this clonotype. This chain uses TRBV4-1 with TRBJ2-1, with D possibly matching TRBD1 (6 bases). CDR3 length equals 17 residues. Germline V gene lookup returns CDR1 MGHRA and CDR2 YSYEKL. The germline V and J ends were trimmed by 2 bases and 4 bases, with 18 bases remaining between them. The CDR3 region is CASSQSNTGSGYNEQFF. In DNA, the CDR3 is TGCGCCAGCAGCCAAAGTAATACAGGGTCGGGATACAATGAGCAGTTCTTC.

This clonotype was detected a few times. This chain connects TRBV12-3 or TRBV12-4 to TRBJ1-3, with D possibly TRBD1 on 6 matching bases. The V end lost 5 bases, the J end lost 2 bases, and 13 bases lay between the germline ends. The CDR3 is 15 amino acids. CDR3: CASSPPYRAGNTIYF. The CDR3 nucleotides read TGTGCCAGCAGTCCGCCGTACAGGGCTGGAAACACCATATATTTT.

This clonotype showed up just a few times. The chain employs TRBV7-9 and TRBJ1-2; 7 nucleotides match TRBD1. CDR3 length: 16 residues. Germline V CDR1 and CDR2: SEHNR, FQNEAQ (reference sequence). Losses at the gene ends were 4 bases for V and 4 bases for J; bases not matched to a gene: 12. CDR3 sequence: CASSSTRDSFFYGYTF. In nucleotides, the CDR3 is TGTGCCAGCAGCTCAACAAGGGACAGCTTCTTCTATGGCTACACCTTC.